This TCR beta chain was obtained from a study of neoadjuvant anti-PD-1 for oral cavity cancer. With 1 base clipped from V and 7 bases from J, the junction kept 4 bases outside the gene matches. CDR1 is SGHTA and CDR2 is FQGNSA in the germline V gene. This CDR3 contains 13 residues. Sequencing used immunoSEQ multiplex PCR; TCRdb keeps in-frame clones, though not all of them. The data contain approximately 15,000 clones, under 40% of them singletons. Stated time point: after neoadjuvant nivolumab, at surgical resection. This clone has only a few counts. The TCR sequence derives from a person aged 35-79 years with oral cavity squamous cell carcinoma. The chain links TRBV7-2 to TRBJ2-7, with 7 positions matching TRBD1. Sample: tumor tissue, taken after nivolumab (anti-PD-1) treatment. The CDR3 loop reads CASSLGTGDEQYF. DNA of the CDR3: TGTGCCAGCAGCTTAGGAACAGGGGATGAGCAGTACTTC.